This T cell receptor (beta chain) was captured by sequencing in a study of blood T cell repertoires in COVID-19. As for the study in general: The cDNA or gDNA used as material had been derived from T cells, B-cell-depleted T cells, or PBMCs.

Only in-frame clones appear in the TCRdb table, and some are missing; sequencing was by immunoSEQ multiplex PCR. The data contain hundreds of thousands of clones, under 90% of them seen just once; the ten biggest clones take up under 14%. The V segment lost 4 bases and the J segment 0 bases; nucleotides outside the gene matches: 8. CDR1 SGHNT and CDR2 YYREEE come from the germline V gene (reference sequence). The CDR3 extends over 16 amino acids. Sequenced: peripheral blood. The J gene is TRBJ2-5, the V gene TRBV5-4; 8 bases are shared with TRBD1. The TCR comes from a middle-aged man with COVID-19, enrolled during active disease. The CDR3 protein is CASSRWGQEYQETQYF. The CDR3 nucleotides read TGTGCCAGCAGCCGGTGGGGACAGGAATACCAAGAGACCCAGTACTTC.